A single sample gave rise to the 9 T cell receptor beta chains below, sequenced in a study of shared clonotypes between healthy human individuals. Libraries were prepared by immunoSEQ multiplex PCR; TCRdb keeps only in-frame clonotypes and omits some of them. The table has 550,000 to 850,000 clones, approximately 79% seen once. Material: memory CD4+ T cells sorted from blood. Subset defined: CD45RA-negative fraction. The receptor set was obtained from a woman under 40 in good health.

The V call is TRBV7-3, the J call TRBJ2-3; 9 nucleotides match TRBD2. The CDR3 runs 16 residues. Germline CDR1 SGHTA, CDR2 FQGTGA. The V gene end was trimmed by 2 bases and the J gene end by 1 base; junction bases not matched to a gene: 4. The CDR3 DNA follows: TGTGCCAGCAGCTTATTAGCGGGAGTAGGCACAGATACGCAGTATTTT. This sequence encodes CASSLLAGVGTDTQYF.

The chain has TRBV28 and TRBJ2-6; D remains unclear. In germline, CDR1 is MDHEN, CDR2 SYDVKM. V lost 8 bases and J 4 bases, leaving 12 bases between the germline ends. The CDR3 runs 14 residues. This CDR3 reads CASRGHGGANVLTF. In DNA, the CDR3 is TGTGCCAGCCGTGGCCATGGCGGGGCCAACGTCCTGACTTTC.

The rearrangement links TRBV2 to TRBJ2-7; TRBD2 agrees at 7 bases. This CDR3 region has 12 residues. V shed 6 bases, J shed 9 bases, and the junction held 8 bases outside the gene matches. Germline V gives CDR1 SNHLY, CDR2 FYNNEI. CDR3 sequence: CASRSTSWGQYF. In nucleotides, the CDR3 is TGTGCCAGCAGATCGACTAGCTGGGGGCAGTACTTC.

This clone was observed a few times. The gene calls are TRBV7-9 and TRBJ2-3; the D is unclear. The germline V and J ends were trimmed by 1 base and 0 bases, with 5 bases remaining between them. This CDR3 is built from 14 residues. Germline-derived CDR1 and CDR2 are SEHNR and FQNEAQ (reference sequence). CDR3 nucleotides: TGTGCCAGCAGCTTAGGTGTAAGCACAGATACGCAGTATTTT. Translating gives CASSLGVSTDTQYF.

This rearrangement joins TRBV5-1 to TRBJ2-1; D not certain. V gave up 4 bases and J gave up 0 bases, with 11 bases separating them. Germline CDR1 is SGHRS and CDR2 is YFSETQ. The length of the CDR3 is 15 residues. In DNA, the CDR3 is TGCGCCAGCAGCCAACCTACCTTCTCCTACAATGAGCAGTTCTTC. It translates to CASSQPTFSYNEQFF.

At least ten counts were recorded for this clone. Other DNA sequences in this sample translate to the same CDR3. V is TRBV6-1 and J is TRBJ2-5, with 11 bases lining up with TRBD2. V lost 7 bases, J lost 4 bases, and 2 bases stayed unmatched. Germline CDR1 reads MNHNS; CDR2 reads SASEGT. CDR3 size: 13 residues. The CDR3 coding sequence is TGTGCCAGCACTGGACTAGCGGGAGAGACCCAGTACTTC. It is translated as CASTGLAGETQYF.

This clone was detected once. The V gene is TRBV28, the J gene TRBJ2-2; 8 bases map to TRBD2. Trimming removed 1 base from V and 2 bases from J; junction bases left unmatched: 3. This CDR3 region has 16 residues. Per germline, CDR1 MDHEN and CDR2 SYDVKM. CDR3 sequence (DNA): TGTGCCAGCAGTTTATACGTAGCGGGAAACACCGGGGAGCTGTTTTTT. Protein sequence: CASSLYVAGNTGELFF.

This rearrangement joins TRBV20-1 to TRBJ2-1; no reliable D call. CDR3 length: 11 amino acids. V dropped 4 bases and J dropped 7 bases, with 8 bases sitting between them. Germline V gives CDR1 DFQATT, CDR2 SNEGSKA (reference sequence). DNA for the CDR3: TGCAGTGCTAAGGAGATGAATGAGCAGTTCTTC. The encoded protein is CSAKEMNEQFF.

V is TRBV6-1 and J is TRBJ1-1; no clear D gene. CDR3 length equals 14 residues. The V gene's germline CDR1 is MNHNS and CDR2 SASEGT. V was trimmed by 1 base and J by 4 bases, leaving 10 bases between them. The chain's CDR3 is CASSEGQVGTEAFF. The CDR3 bases are TGTGCCAGCAGTGAAGGGCAGGTGGGCACTGAAGCTTTCTTT.